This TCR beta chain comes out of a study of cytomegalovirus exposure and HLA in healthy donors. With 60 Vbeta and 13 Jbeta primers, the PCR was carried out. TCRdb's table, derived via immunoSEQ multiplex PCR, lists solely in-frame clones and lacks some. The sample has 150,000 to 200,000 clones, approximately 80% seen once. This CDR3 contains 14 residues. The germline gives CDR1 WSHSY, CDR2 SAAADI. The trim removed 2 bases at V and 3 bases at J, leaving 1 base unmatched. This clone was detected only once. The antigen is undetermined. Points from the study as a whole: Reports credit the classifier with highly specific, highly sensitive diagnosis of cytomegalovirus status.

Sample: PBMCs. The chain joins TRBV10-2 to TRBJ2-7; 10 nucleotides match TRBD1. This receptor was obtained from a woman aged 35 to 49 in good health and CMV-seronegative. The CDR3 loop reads CASSERDRGYEQYF. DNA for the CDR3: TGCGCCAGCAGTGAGCGGGACAGGGGCTACGAGCAGTACTTC.